These 24 T cell receptor beta chains were all obtained from the same sample, sequenced in a study of T-cell memory formation after mild COVID-19. TCRdb fed the 5' RACE reads into MiXCR, producing one record per CDR3 protein. In the table there are 95,000 to 120,000 distinct CDR3 sequences, 18% of which are singletons. Sequencing was performed on PBMCs or a T cell subset sorted from them (not recorded which). These receptors originate from a man younger than 35 who had mild COVID-19 (a few samples of this study predate the infection). Cell type and time point are not known.

This clonotype appeared many times. The J gene is TRBJ2-3, the V gene TRBV20-1; D gene unclear. CDR1 and CDR2 (germline): DFQATT, SNEGSKA (reference sequence). There are 14 residues in the CDR3. V was pared by 1 base and J by 0 bases, with 8 bases between. For the CDR3, the DNA is TGCAGTGCTAGAGTACCCCGAAGCACAGATACGCAGTATTTT. Protein product: CSARVPRSTDTQYF.

Only a few counts were recorded for this clonotype. The CDR3 DNA reads as TGTGCCAGCAGCCAAGATACCCGGGACTCCACCTTC. It codes for CASSQDTRDSTF. The chain uses TRBV3-1 and TRBJ1-2; TRBD1 might be the D (5 bases). The germline gives CDR1 LGHDT, CDR2 YNNKEL (reference sequence). The CDR3 is 12 amino acids. V lost 0 bases and J 13 bases, leaving 12 bases between the germline ends. The full variable domain, rest sourced from reference TRBV3-1 and TRBJ1-2, is DTAVSQTPKYLVTQMGNDKSIKCEQNLGHDTMYWYKQDSKKFLKIMFSYNNKELIINETVPNRFSPKSPDKAHLNLHINSLELGDSAVYFCASSQDTRDSTFGSGTRLTVV.

This clonotype was counted between two and nine times. The gene calls are TRBV6-5 and TRBJ2-2; D might be TRBD1 (6 bases). Germline CDR1 and CDR2: MNHEY and SVGAGI. The CDR3 runs to 14 residues. V was shortened by 6 bases and J by 7 bases, with 15 bases between the two germline ends. CDR3 sequence reads: CASSKQGGGGELFF. CDR3 sequence (DNA): TGTGCCAGCAGCAAACAGGGCGGTGGCGGGGAGCTGTTTTTT.

The rearrangement uses TRBV12-3 or TRBV12-4 and TRBJ2-5; D not certain. The CDR3 extends over 11 amino acids. V lost 8 bases, J lost 0 bases, and 4 bases lay in between. CDR3 nucleotides: TGTGCCAGCGCCAACCAAGAGACCCAGTACTTC. Its protein is CASANQETQYF.

This chain links TRBV7-2 with TRBJ2-5, with TRBD2 matching over 12 bases. Germline assignment: CDR1 SGHTA and CDR2 FQGNSA. The trim removed 3 bases at V and 4 bases at J, leaving 6 bases unmatched. There are 16 residues in the CDR3. The CDR3 DNA sequence: TGTGCCAGCAGCTTCAAGCCACTAGCGGGGGGAGAGACCCAGTACTTC. Translated: CASSFKPLAGGETQYF.

A few counts support this clonotype. The V and J genes are TRBV5-1 and TRBJ1-6, with D unclear. V lost 4 bases to trimming and J lost 5 bases, with 10 bases between them. The CDR3 has 14 amino acids. Per germline, CDR1 SGHRS and CDR2 YFSETQ. The CDR3 sequence: CASSKDGNNSPLHF. CDR3 DNA: TGCGCCAGCAGCAAGGACGGAAATAATTCACCCCTCCACTTT.

The chain employs TRBV5-1 and TRBJ1-1; D is ambiguous. This CDR3 comprises 14 residues. Trimming stripped 4 bases from V and 1 base from J, with 11 bases between. CDR1 and CDR2 (germline): SGHRS, YFSETQ. The CDR3 spells CASSRGRENTEAFF. In DNA form, the CDR3 reads TGCGCCAGCAGCCGAGGACGGGAGAACACTGAAGCTTTCTTT.

The table lists this clonotype with a few counts. V and J are TRBV4-2 and TRBJ1-3; D not certain. V was shortened by 0 bases and J by 7 bases, with 13 bases between the two germline ends. Germline V gives CDR1 LGHNA, CDR2 YNFKEQ. This CDR3 has 15 amino acids. The chain's CDR3 is CASSQDRQGSNTIYF. In DNA form, the CDR3 reads TGTGCCAGCAGCCAAGATCGCCAAGGCTCGAACACCATATATTTT.

There are many counts of this clonotype. J is TRBJ2-3 and V is TRBV5-1; 9 bases are shared with TRBD2. The CDR3 extends over 17 amino acids. Germline trimming cut 0 bases from V and 3 bases from J; bases unmatched to any gene: 8. The germline CDR1 and CDR2 sequences are SGHRS and YFSETQ. The CDR3 is CASSLGPRSGGTDTQYF. The CDR3 bases are TGCGCCAGCAGCTTGGGGCCTCGTAGCGGGGGAACAGATACGCAGTATTTT. Full variable domain (missing parts from reference TRBV5-1 and TRBJ2-3): KAGVTQTPRYLIKTRGQQVTLSCSPISGHRSVSWYQQTPGQGLQFLFEYFSETQRNKGNFPGRFSGRQFSNSRSEMNVSTLELGDSALYLCASSLGPRSGGTDTQYFGPGTRLTVL.

This clonotype was recorded only once. This chain connects TRBV24-1 to TRBJ2-3; D is uncertain. The germline CDR1 and CDR2 sequences are KGHDR and SFDVKD. V was pared by 7 bases and J by 4 bases, with 5 bases between. This CDR3 is 11 amino acids long. CDR3 protein: CATRGPDTQYF. CDR3 nucleotide sequence: TGTGCCACCAGAGGCCCAGATACGCAGTATTTT.

The chain joins TRBV6-2 or TRBV6-3 to TRBJ1-1; 8 bases line up with TRBD1. The CDR3 consists of 13 residues. Looked up from germline, CDR1 is MNHEY and CDR2 is SVGEGT. With 4 bases clipped from V and 5 bases from J, the junction kept 3 bases outside the gene matches. This CDR3 reads CASSSDRETEAFF. DNA of the CDR3: TGTGCCAGCAGTTCGGACAGGGAAACTGAAGCTTTCTTT.

A few counts support this clonotype. This sequence joins TRBV7-6 and TRBJ2-3; D unclear. V dropped 4 bases and J dropped 0 bases, with 5 bases sitting between them. The V gene's germline CDR1 is SGHVS and CDR2 FNYEAQ. This CDR3 comprises 13 residues. For the CDR3, the DNA is TGTGCCAGCAGCTACACTAGCACAGATACGCAGTATTTT. It yields the protein CASSYTSTDTQYF.

This clonotype has a handful of counts. The chain uses TRBV12-3 or TRBV12-4 and TRBJ2-1; 9 nucleotides line up with TRBD2. The CDR3 contains 13 residues. J was trimmed by 7 bases and V by 6 bases; bases with no gene match: 4. CDR3 nucleotides: TGTGCCAGCAGGGGACTAGCTCGGAATGAGCAGTTCTTC. It is translated as CASRGLARNEQFF.

The CDR3 sequence: CASSLARTTEAFF. For the CDR3, the DNA is TGTGCCAGCAGCTTAGCGCGAACGACTGAAGCTTTCTTT. The V and J genes are TRBV7-2 and TRBJ1-1; D is uncertain. The ends were cut back, 0 bases at V and 5 bases at J, with 7 bases in the middle. This CDR3 has 13 residues. Germline CDR1 reads SGHTA; CDR2 reads FQGNSA.

This clonotype has a handful of counts. The rearrangement uses TRBV6-5 and TRBJ1-2; 9 bases are a match to TRBD1. Germline loops: CDR1 MNHEY, CDR2 SVGAGI. J gave up 2 bases and V 6 bases, and 10 bases lay outside the gene matches. This CDR3 comprises 16 residues. The CDR3 protein is CASRTGTGLTNYGYTF. CDR3 sequence (DNA): TGTGCCAGCAGAACCGGGACAGGGTTAACAAACTATGGCTACACCTTC.

CDR3 residues: CASSTQSGPEGQYF. For the CDR3, the DNA is TGTGCCAGCAGCACACAAAGCGGTCCGGAGGGGCAGTATTTT. The V gene is TRBV7-3, the J gene TRBJ2-3, with a possible D match to TRBD2 (6 bases). The CDR3 runs to 14 residues. Germline loops: CDR1 SGHTA, CDR2 FQGTGA. V dropped 5 bases and J dropped 11 bases, with 20 bases sitting between them.

This chain uses TRBV7-6 with TRBJ1-4; no clear D gene. CDR1 and CDR2 from the germline V gene are SGHVS and FNYEAQ. The CDR3 runs to 18 residues. Trimming removed 3 bases from V and 1 base from J, with 18 bases in between. The DNA for the CDR3 is TGTGCCAGCAGCTTTCGGACGTTGGGTTTGGGAACTAATGAAAAACTGTTTTTT. It is translated as CASSFRTLGLGTNEKLFF. Full variable domain (rest looked up from reference TRBV7-6 and TRBJ1-4): GAGVSQSPRYKVTKRGQDVALRCDPISGHVSLYWYRQALGQGPEFLTYFNYEAQQDKSGLPNDRFSAERPEGSISTLTIQRTEQRDSAMYRCASSFRTLGLGTNEKLFFGSGTQLSVL.

This chain uses TRBV29-1 with TRBJ2-3; D not certain. Per germline, CDR1 SQVTM and CDR2 ANQGSEA. V was trimmed by 5 bases and J by 8 bases, leaving 11 bases between them. This CDR3 contains 11 residues. CDR3 sequence: CSVPRTGTQYF. Here the CDR3 DNA reads TGCAGCGTTCCCAGGACGGGTACGCAGTATTTT.

This clonotype was seen more than once but under ten times. The chain joins TRBV7-2 to TRBJ1-6, with a weak D call TRBD1 (6 bases). V lost 3 bases, J lost 8 bases, and 8 bases lay in between. This CDR3 contains 13 residues. Germline lookup yields CDR1 SGHTA and CDR2 FQGNSA. In DNA, the CDR3 is TGTGCCAGCAGCTTCGGACAGTATTCACCCCTCCACTTT. This sequence encodes CASSFGQYSPLHF. Together with reference TRBV7-2 and TRBJ1-6, the CDR3 gives the full variable domain: GAGVSQSPSNKVTEKGKDVELRCDPISGHTALYWYRQSLGQGLEFLIYFQGNSAPDKSGLPSDRFSAERTGGSVSTLTIQRTQQEDSAVYLCASSFGQYSPLHFGNGTRLTVT.

The chain couples TRBV10-3 to TRBJ2-3; D might be TRBD1 (5 bases). V lost 10 bases and J 2 bases, leaving 16 bases between the germline ends. Germline CDR1 reads ENHRY; CDR2 reads SYGVKD. The CDR3 sequence is 14 residues long. The CDR3 sequence is CASDWGDPTDTQYF. DNA of the CDR3: TGTGCCAGCGACTGGGGCGATCCCACAGATACGCAGTATTTT.

This clonotype was seen only a few times. The chain joins TRBV12-3 or TRBV12-4 to TRBJ1-1; D not certain. The CDR3 consists of 13 residues. Trimming removed 7 bases from V and 3 bases from J, with 12 bases in between. CDR3 loop: CASTTSADTEAFF. Written as DNA, the CDR3 is TGTGCCAGCACCACAAGCGCCGACACTGAAGCTTTCTTT.

The sample holds many counts of this clonotype. This rearrangement joins TRBV15 to TRBJ2-5; 9 bases are a match to TRBD1. Germline CDR1 LNHNV, CDR2 YYDKDF (reference sequence). This CDR3 has 15 amino acids. Unmatched junction bases numbered 7, after V lost 5 bases and J lost 3 bases. CDR3 sequence (DNA): TGTGCCACCAGCCGTGACAGGGGGTGGGAAGAGACCCAGTACTTC. Its translation: CATSRDRGWEETQYF.

CDR3 in DNA: TGTGCCAGCAGCGTAGCTCCAGCGGGGTATAGGACAGATACGCAGTATTTT. It encodes CASSVAPAGYRTDTQYF. The chain has TRBV9 and TRBJ2-3; 7 bases agree with TRBD2. The length of the CDR3 is 17 residues. Germline-derived CDR1 and CDR2 are SGDLS and YYNGEE. Unmatched junction bases numbered 10, after V lost 0 bases and J lost 3 bases.

The rearrangement links TRBV6-5 to TRBJ1-2, with a tentative D call TRBD1 (5 bases). This CDR3 has 14 residues. Trimming removed 7 bases at V and 8 bases at J, with 20 bases between. Germline CDR1 reads MNHEY; CDR2 reads SVGAGI. The CDR3 DNA sequence: TGTGCCAGCACTTCAAGCCCGGACACCCGGGGCTACACCTTC. Residues: CASTSSPDTRGYTF.